The 11 T cell receptor beta chains reported below all come from one sample, sequenced in a study of cytomegalovirus exposure and HLA in healthy donors (dated by TCRdb to about 2017). Library prep was done by the immunoSEQ multiplex PCR assay. For the multiplex PCR, a mixture combining 60 forward primers for TCR Vbeta segments and 13 reverse primers for TCR Jbeta segments was used. What TCRdb holds here is the immuneACCESS table cut down to in-frame rearrangements. Part of the clones is not present; checked against another copy, under half of the missing clones reflect an unresolved V gene, and the others are unexplained. This sample comprises around 100,000 clones, roughly 80% of them detected only once. Over 4% of the sample rests with the top ten. The specimen sequenced was PBMCs. The receptors shown here come from a female donor in good health and CMV-seropositive.

The chain is built from TRBV11-3 and TRBJ1-1; weak D call: TRBD1 (6 bases). The germline CDR1 and CDR2 sequences are SGHNT and YENEEA. The CDR3 is made up of 13 amino acids. Deletions cut 4 bases from V and 0 bases from J, with 6 bases between. Here the CDR3 reads CASSWTVNTEAFF. The CDR3 coding sequence is TGTGCCAGCAGCTGGACAGTGAACACTGAAGCTTTCTTT.

The chain joins TRBV6-5 to TRBJ1-6; D perhaps matches TRBD1 (6 bases). Trimming took 5 bases from V and 6 from J, leaving 11 bases between them. This CDR3 region has 14 residues. Germline-derived CDR1 and CDR2 are MNHEY and SVGAGI. CDR3 sequence reads: CASSALRGNSPLHF. The CDR3 bases are TGTGCCAGCAGTGCCCTCAGGGGTAATTCACCCCTCCACTTT.

J is TRBJ1-1 and V is TRBV7-2; weak D call: TRBD1 (6 bases). CDR3 length: 13 amino acids. Germline loops: CDR1 SGHTA, CDR2 FQGNSA. Trimming cost V 6 bases and J 2 bases, with 10 bases left between them. Written as DNA, the CDR3 is TGTGCCAGCAGTACAGGGTACAACACTGAAGCTTTCTTT. As protein: CASSTGYNTEAFF.

Written as DNA, the CDR3 is TGTGCCAGCTCACCACGAGGAGTCTCCTACGAGCAGTACTTC. It yields the protein CASSPRGVSYEQYF. The chain has TRBV18 and TRBJ2-7; D call uncertain. From germline, CDR1 is KGHSH and CDR2 LQKENI. With 1 base removed from V and 0 bases from J, the gap between germline ends came to 7 bases. The CDR3 loop spans 14 amino acids. The complete variable domain, with remaining parts taken from reference TRBV18 and TRBJ2-7, reads NAGVMQNPRHLVRRRGQEARLRCSPMKGHSHVYWYRQLPEEGLKFMVYLQKENIIDESGMPKERFSAEFPKEGPSILRIQQVVRGDSAAYFCASSPRGVSYEQYFGPGTRLTVT.

V gene TRBV4-1 combines with J gene TRBJ2-3, with D possibly matching TRBD2 (5 bases). This CDR3 comprises 15 residues. Trimming stripped 7 bases from V and 5 bases from J, with 19 bases between. Germline values: CDR1 MGHRA, CDR2 YSYEKL. The CDR3 DNA reads TGCGCCAGCACCATCCACGGGGAATTGATAGATACGCAGTATTTT. Protein product: CASTIHGELIDTQYF.

The chain has TRBV6-1 and TRBJ2-2; D might be TRBD2 (5 bases). V lost 2 bases, J lost 6 bases, and 10 bases lay in between. CDR3 size: 14 residues. Germline CDR1 is MNHNS and CDR2 is SASEGT. CDR3 in DNA: TGTGCCAGCAGTGAATTCGCGGAGGCCGGGGAGCTGTTTTTT. Amino acids: CASSEFAEAGELFF.

The rearrangement links TRBV15 to TRBJ2-7; 8 nucleotides line up with TRBD1. V trimming: 0 bases; J trimming: 3 bases; junction bases outside the gene matches: 10. Germline CDR1 and CDR2: LNHNV and YYDKDF (reference sequence). This CDR3 spans 17 amino acids. The CDR3 spells CATSRDRRQGSNYEQYF. The CDR3 DNA reads as TGTGCCACCAGCAGAGATCGGCGACAGGGGTCTAACTACGAGCAGTACTTC.

The chain has TRBV7-9 and TRBJ2-1, with D uncertain. Germline values: CDR1 SEHNR, CDR2 FQNEAQ (reference sequence). This CDR3 is built from 14 residues. Trimming left V 5 bases short and J 3 bases short, with 11 bases between. CDR3 sequence (DNA): TGTGCCAGCAGCCCCCATAGCAGCTACAATGAGCAGTTCTTC. This gives the protein CASSPHSSYNEQFF.

This clone has a single count. The chain is built from TRBV30 and TRBJ1-1; D may be TRBD1 (6 bases). The CDR3 runs to 16 residues. Trimming stripped 3 bases from V and 0 bases from J, with 17 bases between. Looked up from germline, CDR1 is GTSNPN and CDR2 is SVGIG (reference sequence). The CDR3 spells CAWSEGVPRMNTEAFF. CDR3 DNA: TGTGCCTGGAGCGAGGGGGTTCCAAGGATGAACACTGAAGCTTTCTTT.

The chain recombines TRBV5-4 with TRBJ1-1; D may be TRBD1 (5 bases). The CDR3 is 15 residues long. The V gene lost 3 bases and the J gene lost 1 base, with 13 bases spanning the gap. CDR1 SGHNT and CDR2 YYREEE come from the germline V gene (reference sequence). CDR3 DNA sequence: TGTGCCAGCAGCTCCACCCAGGGCCAGAACACTGAAGCTTTCTTT. Encoded protein: CASSSTQGQNTEAFF.

V is TRBV7-2 and J is TRBJ1-3, with 8 bases fitting TRBD1. Trimming took 5 bases from V and 8 from J; bases not matched to a gene: 8. CDR3 length: 14 amino acids. In germline, CDR1 is SGHTA, CDR2 FQGNSA. The CDR3: CASSPGQGVYTIYF. CDR3 bases: TGTGCCAGCAGCCCCGGACAGGGAGTCTACACCATATATTTT.